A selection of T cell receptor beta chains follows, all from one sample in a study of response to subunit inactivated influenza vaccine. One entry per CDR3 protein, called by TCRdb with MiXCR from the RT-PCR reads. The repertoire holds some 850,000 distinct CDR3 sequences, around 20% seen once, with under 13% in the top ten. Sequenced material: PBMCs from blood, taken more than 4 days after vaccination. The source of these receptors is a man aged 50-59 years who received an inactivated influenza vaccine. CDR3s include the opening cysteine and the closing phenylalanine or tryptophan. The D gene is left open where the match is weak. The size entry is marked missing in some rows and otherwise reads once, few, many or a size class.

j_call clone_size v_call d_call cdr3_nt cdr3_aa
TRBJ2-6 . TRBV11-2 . TGTGCCAGCAGGCCTCCGGGACTCGGAGACTCTGGGGCCAACGTCCTGACTTTC CASRPPGLGDSGANVLTF
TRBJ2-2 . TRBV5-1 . TGCGCCAGCAGCCTAGGACAGTTCACCGGGGAGCTGTTTTTT CASSLGQFTGELFF
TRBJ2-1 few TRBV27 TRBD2 TGTGCCAGCAGCTCCCCGAGGGGTAGCGGGAGGGCTGGCTCCTACAATGAGCAGTTCTTC CASSSPRGSGRAGSYNEQFF
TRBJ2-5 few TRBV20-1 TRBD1 TGCAGTGCTAGGAGGGGCGGACAGGGAACAGAGACCCAGTACTTC CSARRGGQGTETQYF
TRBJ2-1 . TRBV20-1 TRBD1 TGCAGTGCTAGACCCAGGGGGCCTGAGCAGTTCTTC CSARPRGPEQFF
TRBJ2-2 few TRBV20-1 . TGCAGTGCTAGAGATAACAGGGATACCGGGGAGCTGTTTTTT CSARDNRDTGELFF
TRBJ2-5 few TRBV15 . TGTGCCACCAGATCGGAACAAGAGACCCAGTACTTC CATRSEQETQYF
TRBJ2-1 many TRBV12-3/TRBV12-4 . TGTGCCAGCAGCCGAGGTAGCGGAAATGAGCAGTTCTTC CASSRGSGNEQFF
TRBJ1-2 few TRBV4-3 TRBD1 TGCGCCAGCAGCCAAGGCAGGGGGCGTTTTGGGTATGGCTACACCTTC CASSQGRGRFGYGYTF
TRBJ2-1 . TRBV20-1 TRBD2 TGCAGTGCTAGAGCCCCACTAGCGGGCAACAATGAGCAGTTCTTC CSARAPLAGNNEQFF
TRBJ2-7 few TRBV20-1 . TGCAGTGCTCTTCCTAGTGCAACCTACGAGCAGTACTTC CSALPSATYEQYF
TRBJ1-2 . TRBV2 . TGTGCCAGCAGTGAAGCAACACAGAGAGGGACTGGCTACACCTTC CASSEATQRGTGYTF
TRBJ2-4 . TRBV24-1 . TGTGCCACCAGTGATTTCGGGCAAAACATTCAGTACTTC CATSDFGQNIQYF
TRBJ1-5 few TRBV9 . TGTGCCAGCAGCGTAGGCTCGGTGAATCAGCCCCAGCATTTT CASSVGSVNQPQHF
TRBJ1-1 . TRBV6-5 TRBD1 TGTGCCAGCAGTTATTTCGCCGGGACAGGGGTCTTACGAACTGAAGCTTTCTTT CASSYFAGTGVLRTEAFF
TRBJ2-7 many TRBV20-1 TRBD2 TGCAGTGCTAGACCACTAGCGGGGGGGCCCTACGAGCAGTACTTC CSARPLAGGPYEQYF
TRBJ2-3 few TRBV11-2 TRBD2 TGTGCCAGCAGCCCGCAAACCCGGACTAGCGGGAGCACAGATACGCAGTATTTT CASSPQTRTSGSTDTQYF
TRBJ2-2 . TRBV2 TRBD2 TGTGCCAGCAAGGGGGCTAGCGGGACTGGGGAGCTGTTTTTT CASKGASGTGELFF
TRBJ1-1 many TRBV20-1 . TGCAGTGCGGGGGGGAACACTGAAGCTTTCTTT CSAGGNTEAFF
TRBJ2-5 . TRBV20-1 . TGCAGTAGCAGCGGGACAATCAAGTATCGGGAAGAGACCCAGTACTTC CSSSGTIKYREETQYF
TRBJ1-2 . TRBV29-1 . TGCAGCGTTGAGGACCCATACTATGGCTACACCTTC CSVEDPYYGYTF
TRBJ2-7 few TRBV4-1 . TGCGCCAGCAGCCCTCAATGGGACGCCTCCTACGAGCAGTACTTC CASSPQWDASYEQYF
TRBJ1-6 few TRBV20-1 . TGCAGTGCTAGAGAGAGTAATTCACCCCTCCACTTT CSARESNSPLHF
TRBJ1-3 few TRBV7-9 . TGTGCCAGCAGCCCCCGAGGGAGCTCTGGAAACACCATATATTTT CASSPRGSSGNTIYF
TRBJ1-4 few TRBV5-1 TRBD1 TGCGCCAGCAGCCCCCTCGGGACAGATAATGAAAAACTGTTTTTT CASSPLGTDNEKLFF
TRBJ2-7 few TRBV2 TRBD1 TGTGCCAGCAGTGGAGACAGGGACCCCGAGCAGTACTTC CASSGDRDPEQYF
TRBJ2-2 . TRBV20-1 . TGCAGTGCAGCAAGGACAGGGAGGGACACCGGGGAGCTGTTTTTT CSAARTGRDTGELFF
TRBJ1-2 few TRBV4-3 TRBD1 TGCGCCAGCAGCCAAGTGGGGCGGGACAGGAACTATGGCTACACCTTC CASSQVGRDRNYGYTF
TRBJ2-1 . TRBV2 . TGTGCCAGCAGTACTCAGCACCAACTTGCCCCCTTC CASSTQHQLAPF
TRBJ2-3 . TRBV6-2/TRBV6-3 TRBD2 TGTGCCAGCAGTTACAGTAGCGGGAGACCCAGAAAGAACACAGATACGCAGTATTTT CASSYSSGRPRKNTDTQYF
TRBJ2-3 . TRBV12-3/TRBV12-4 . TGTGCCACCCTACAGGGTGGGACACGAACAGATACGCAGTATTTT CATLQGGTRTDTQYF
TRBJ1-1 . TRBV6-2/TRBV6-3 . TGTGCCAGCACGTGGAACACTGAAGCTTTCTTT CASTWNTEAFF
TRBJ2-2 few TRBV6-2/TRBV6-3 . TGTGCCAGCGCAGCAATTAAGGCCACCGGGGAGCTGTTTTTT CASAAIKATGELFF
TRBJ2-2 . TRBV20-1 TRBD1 TGCAGTGCTAAGAACTGGGACAGGGGTTCCGGGGAGCTGTTTTTT CSAKNWDRGSGELFF
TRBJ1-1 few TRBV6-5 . TGTGCCAGCAGTTACAAAAGTAACACTGAAGCTTTCTTT CASSYKSNTEAFF
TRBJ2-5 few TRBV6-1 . TGTGCCAGCAATCCGGGGCAAGAGACCCAGTACTTC CASNPGQETQYF
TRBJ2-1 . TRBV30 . TGTGCCTGGAGTGGTCACCAACAAGGACAGAAAGTCAATGAGCAGTTCTTC CAWSGHQQGQKVNEQFF
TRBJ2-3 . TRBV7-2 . TGTGCCAGCAGCGGGTGGGGGGCTACAGATACGCAGTATTTT CASSGWGATDTQYF